This is a list of T cell receptor beta chains from one sample in a study of CD8+CD57+ T cells in acquired aplastic anemia. From the reads, TCRdb called clonotypes with MiXCR, one entry per CDR3 protein. The sample lists around 140,000 distinct CDR3 sequences, approximately 41% occurring once. The sequencing input was sorted CD4+, CD8+, or CD8+CD57+ T cells (not recorded which) from PBMCs. The receptors derive from a human donor in good health, serving as a control. CDR3s include the opening cysteine and the closing phenylalanine or tryptophan. D genes are given only for firm matches. Clone size is stated in some rows and not others, as once, few, many or a class when expanded.

cdr3_aa cdr3_nt v_call d_call clone_size cdr3_length j_call
CSATRGEETQYF TGCAGTGCTACGCGGGGGGAAGAGACCCAGTACTTC TRBV20-1 TRBD2 NA 12 TRBJ2-5
CATSPGHHYGYTF TGTGCCACCAGTCCGGGGCATCACTATGGCTACACCTTC TRBV24-1 NA many 13 TRBJ1-2
CATSRDGEGTDTQYF TGTGCCACCAGCAGAGACGGGGAGGGCACAGATACGCAGTATTTT TRBV15 NA many 15 TRBJ2-3
CATSKAGGSGEQYF TGTGCCACCAGTAAAGCGGGAGGCTCGGGTGAGCAGTACTTC TRBV15 TRBD2 NA 14 TRBJ2-7
CAISESGIRGRDYEQYF TGTGCCATCAGTGAGTCTGGAATAAGGGGAAGGGACTACGAGCAGTACTTC TRBV10-3 NA NA 17 TRBJ2-7
CSVVPAGPETQYF TGCAGCGTTGTCCCAGCGGGGCCAGAGACCCAGTACTTC TRBV29-1 TRBD2 many 13 TRBJ2-5
CASSTGQNTGELFF TGTGCCAGCAGCACCGGACAGAACACCGGGGAGCTGTTTTTT TRBV7-6 NA many 14 TRBJ2-2
CATGRDTMNTEAFF TGTGCCACCGGTAGGGACACCATGAACACTGAAGCTTTCTTT TRBV5-4 NA many 14 TRBJ1-1
CASSQDGRYSSYNSPLHF TGTGCCAGCAGTCAGGACGGCCGCTATAGCTCCTATAATTCACCCCTCCACTTT TRBV6-1 NA many 18 TRBJ1-6
CASSAGLAGGFRTDTQYF TGTGCCAGCAGCGCCGGACTAGCGGGGGGCTTCCGCACAGATACGCAGTATTTT TRBV9 TRBD2 many 18 TRBJ2-3
CASSYSGPDTQYF TGTGCCAGCAGTTACTCTGGGCCGGATACGCAGTATTTT TRBV6-2/TRBV6-3 NA NA 13 TRBJ2-3
CASSGQGTAGYTF TGTGCCAGCAGTGGGCAGGGGACTGCTGGCTACACCTTC TRBV2 NA once 13 TRBJ1-2
CASSSAPGQGNGYTF TGTGCCAGCAGCTCAGCGCCGGGACAGGGGAATGGCTACACCTTC TRBV7-9 TRBD1 NA 15 TRBJ1-2
CASRLTGSTEAFF TGTGCCAGCAGACTCACAGGGAGCACTGAAGCTTTCTTT TRBV12-3/TRBV12-4 NA many 13 TRBJ1-1
CATSDETYEQYF TGTGCCACCAGTGACGAGACCTACGAGCAGTACTTC TRBV24-1 NA few 12 TRBJ2-7
CAISESMSGGGETQYF TGTGCCATCAGTGAGTCGATGAGCGGGGGCGGGGAGACCCAGTACTTC TRBV10-3 TRBD2 NA 16 TRBJ2-5
CATRKTVEQYF TGTGCCACCAGGAAAACTGTGGAGCAGTACTTC TRBV24-1 NA NA 11 TRBJ2-7
CAISDGVGVGSPLHF TGTGCCATCAGTGACGGTGTCGGGGTTGGTTCACCCCTCCACTTT TRBV10-3 NA once 15 TRBJ1-6
CASTGQGPSEAFF TGTGCCAGTACGGGACAGGGGCCTTCGGAAGCTTTCTTT TRBV19 TRBD1 many 13 TRBJ1-1
CASGLVPDGLAFSDEQFF TGTGCTAGTGGTTTGGTACCCGACGGACTAGCATTCAGTGATGAGCAGTTCTTC TRBV12-5 TRBD2 NA 18 TRBJ2-1
CASSTDEQYF TGTGCCAGCAGCACCGACGAGCAGTACTTC TRBV7-9 NA NA 10 TRBJ2-7
CASSGEGFGYTF TGTGCCAGCAGCGGCGAGGGATTTGGCTACACCTTC TRBV12-3/TRBV12-4 NA many 12 TRBJ1-2
CSVMEAYGYTF TGCAGCGTTATGGAGGCCTATGGCTACACCTTC TRBV29-1 NA once 11 TRBJ1-2
CASGRRGGVNEQFF TGTGCCAGCGGCAGGCGGGGGGGCGTCAATGAGCAGTTCTTC TRBV5-4 TRBD2 many 14 TRBJ2-1
CASSSGTSSIFSYNEQFF TGTGCCAGCAGTTCCGGGACTTCAAGCATATTCTCCTACAATGAGCAGTTCTTC TRBV12-3/TRBV12-4 NA NA 18 TRBJ2-1
CASSRNRNANTIYF TGTGCCAGCAGCCGTAACAGGAACGCAAACACCATATATTTT TRBV7-9 NA NA 14 TRBJ1-3
CASSLQGPHYEQYF TGTGCCAGCAGCTTACAGGGACCCCACTACGAGCAGTACTTC TRBV5-6 NA NA 14 TRBJ2-7
CASSRRASGTQYF TGTGCCAGCAGCCGGAGAGCTAGCGGTACGCAGTATTTT TRBV7-2 TRBD2 many 13 TRBJ2-3
CASSAMGERRQYF TGTGCCAGCAGTGCTATGGGGGAAAGGAGGCAGTACTTC TRBV2 NA many 13 TRBJ2-7
CASSLGTGHSPLHF TGTGCCAGCAGCTTAGGGACAGGACATTCACCCCTCCACTTT TRBV7-9 TRBD1 many 14 TRBJ1-6
CASSEGADTQYF TGTGCCAGCAGCGAGGGGGCAGATACGCAGTATTTT TRBV2 NA NA 12 TRBJ2-3
CASSLSRGRNTIYF TGTGCCAGCAGCCTCTCGCGGGGGAGGAACACCATATATTTT TRBV6-1 NA NA 14 TRBJ1-3
CASSRAPGLAGANRQYF TGTGCCAGCAGCAGAGCCCCGGGACTAGCGGGAGCTAACCGGCAGTACTTC TRBV12-3/TRBV12-4 TRBD2 NA 17 TRBJ2-7
CASSSDGTSYGYTF TGCGCCAGCAGCTCCGACGGGACTAGCTATGGCTACACCTTC TRBV5-1 NA few 14 TRBJ1-2